Below, 26 T cell receptor beta chains from the same sample are listed, as sequenced in a study of spatial heterogeneity in lung cancer. Stated time point: sample taken at primary tumor resection. Tumor, nontumor lung or frozen PBMC supplied whole RNA that was sequenced unsorted. TCRdb reprocessed the 5' RACE reads with MiXCR, giving one entry per CDR3 protein. In the table there are roughly 39,000 distinct CDR3 sequences, approximately 6.3% of which are singletons. The specimen was PBMCs, collected at surgery. These receptor sequences come from a male donor with early-stage non-small cell lung cancer.

This clonotype appeared many times. V usage is TRBV11-2 and J usage is TRBJ2-5; 14 bases agree with TRBD2. This CDR3 has 18 residues. After removal of 5 bases from V and 4 bases from J, the junction contained 12 bases not matched to a gene. Germline loops: CDR1 SGHAT, CDR2 FQNNGV. CDR3 protein: CASSLGGLAGGLGETQYF. The CDR3 coding sequence is TGTGCCAGCAGCCTAGGCGGACTAGCGGGGGGATTAGGAGAGACCCAGTACTTC.

This clonotype has a count of ten or more. This sequence joins TRBV29-1 and TRBJ2-7; D unclear. Trimming removed 6 bases from V and 2 bases from J, with 8 bases in between. The CDR3 sequence is 11 residues long. Germline V gives CDR1 SQVTM, CDR2 ANQGSEA. The CDR3 DNA is TGCAGCGTGTCAAGTCCCTACGAGCAGTACTTC. It translates to CSVSSPYEQYF.

This clonotype was seen repeatedly, ten times or more. V gene TRBV28 combines with J gene TRBJ2-3; 8 bases agree with TRBD1. From germline, CDR1 is MDHEN and CDR2 SYDVKM. The trim removed 2 bases at V and 4 bases at J, leaving 14 bases unmatched. This CDR3 is 18 amino acids long. CDR3 region: CASSLSRGLGSLADTQYF. CDR3 nucleotide sequence: TGTGCCAGCAGTTTAAGCAGGGGGCTAGGGTCCCTCGCAGATACGCAGTATTTT.

The sample holds a few counts of this clonotype. The chain uses TRBV7-2 and TRBJ2-5; 10 bases map to TRBD2. Unmatched junction bases numbered 6, after V lost 5 bases and J lost 9 bases. The CDR3 has 13 residues. CDR1 and CDR2 (germline): SGHTA, FQGNSA. The CDR3 nucleotides read TGTGCCAGCAGCCAAGATGGACTAGCGGCCCAGTACTTC. It encodes CASSQDGLAAQYF.

This clonotype has only a few counts. V gene TRBV12-2 combines with J gene TRBJ2-6; the tabulated D call, TRBD1, remains unverified against the DNA. TRBV12-2 is recorded as a pseudogene. The CDR3 has 16 residues. The CDR3 DNA sequence: TGTGCAAGTCGCCCCGGGACAGCCTCTGGGGCCAACGTCCTGACTTTC. Residues: CASRPGTASGANVLTF.

This clonotype was seen repeatedly, ten times or more. The chain has TRBV20-1 and TRBJ2-7, with 7 bases aligning to TRBD1. Looked up from germline, CDR1 is DFQATT and CDR2 is SNEGSKA (reference sequence). V trimming: 5 bases; J trimming: 6 bases; junction bases outside the gene matches: 10. The CDR3 loop spans 13 amino acids. In nucleotides, the CDR3 is TGCAGTGCTCCCCAGATTGACAGGGTCGAGCAGTACTTC. Translating gives CSAPQIDRVEQYF.

By its share, this clonotype is medium-sized. J is TRBJ2-7 and V is TRBV27; D gene unclear. V lost 0 bases and J 3 bases, leaving 15 bases between the germline ends. There are 16 residues in the CDR3. Germline loops: CDR1 MNHEY, CDR2 SMNVEV (reference sequence). CDR3 sequence reads: CASSLSMAELNYEQYF. Written as DNA, the CDR3 is TGTGCCAGCAGTTTATCGATGGCAGAATTAAACTACGAGCAGTACTTC.

There are many counts of this clonotype. The rearrangement joins TRBV4-2 to TRBJ2-1, with D perhaps being TRBD1 or TRBD2 (5 bases each). The germline V gene has CDR1 LGHNA and CDR2 YNFKEQ. Between the trimmed V and J ends, which lost 3 bases and 0 bases, there was a span of 12 bases. The CDR3 totals 16 residues. DNA for the CDR3: TGTGCCAGCAGCCAGGAGTGGGGGAGCTCCTACAATGAGCAGTTCTTC. This codes for CASSQEWGSSYNEQFF.

This clonotype was counted many times. This chain connects TRBV29-1 to TRBJ1-2; D is uncertain. The V and J ends lost 4 bases and 0 bases respectively, with 9 bases between them. The CDR3 is 13 amino acids. Germline CDR1 SQVTM, CDR2 ANQGSEA. The CDR3 loop reads CSVVPGANYGYTF. The CDR3 coding sequence is TGCAGCGTTGTTCCGGGTGCTAACTATGGCTACACCTTC.

This clonotype has a count of ten or more. This sequence joins TRBV4-1 and TRBJ2-5; no clear D. V shed 8 bases and J shed 5 bases, with 9 bases lying between them. The CDR3 consists of 11 residues. The germline CDR1 and CDR2 sequences are MGHRA and YSYEKL. This chain's CDR3 is CASGPPETQYF. CDR3 coding DNA: TGCGCCAGCGGTCCTCCGGAGACCCAGTACTTC.

This clonotype was seen a few times. The rearrangement joins TRBV28 to TRBJ1-2; no clear D gene. Between the trimmed V and J ends, which lost 5 bases and 4 bases, there was a span of 8 bases. The CDR3 extends over 12 amino acids. CDR1 is MDHEN and CDR2 is SYDVKM in the germline V gene. CDR3 loop: CASSATSYGYTF. CDR3 bases: TGTGCCAGCAGTGCCACAAGCTATGGCTACACCTTC.

This clonotype was recorded at least ten times. V is TRBV12-3 or TRBV12-4 and J is TRBJ1-4; D remains ambiguous. There are 15 residues in the CDR3. V was pared by 2 bases and J by 7 bases, with 14 bases between. DNA for the CDR3: TGTGCCAGCAGTTTAAGGTCGCCAGCGGCTGAAAAACTGTTTTTT. As protein: CASSLRSPAAEKLFF.

Ten or more counts support this clonotype. The chain recombines TRBV7-2 with TRBJ1-2; 11 bases align to TRBD1. The CDR3 totals 14 residues. The germline CDR1 and CDR2 sequences are SGHTA and FQGNSA. J gave up 8 bases and V 5 bases, and 7 bases lay outside the gene matches. The DNA for the CDR3 is TGTGCCAGCAGCGCGGGACAGGGGGAGTACGGCTACACCTTC. Protein sequence: CASSAGQGEYGYTF.

This clonotype was seen at least ten times. The chain uses TRBV7-2 and TRBJ2-5, with no clear D. CDR1 is SGHTA and CDR2 is FQGNSA in the germline V gene. V dropped 2 bases and J dropped 1 base, with 8 bases sitting between them. This CDR3 spans 14 amino acids. The CDR3 here is CASSLMASQETQYF. Written as DNA, the CDR3 is TGTGCCAGCAGCTTAATGGCGAGCCAAGAGACCCAGTACTTC.

The rearrangement joins TRBV20-1 to TRBJ1-2; possible D gene TRBD1, 5 bases. The CDR3 loop spans 13 amino acids. The V end was cut by 3 bases, the J end by 5 bases, with 13 bases between. Per germline, CDR1 DFQATT and CDR2 SNEGSKA (reference sequence). CDR3 region: CSASYRSGYGYTF. The CDR3 DNA reads TGCAGTGCTAGTTACAGGAGTGGATATGGCTACACCTTC.

This clonotype showed up many times. The chain recombines TRBV12-5 with TRBJ2-1, with 8 positions matching TRBD1. The CDR3 consists of 11 residues. Germline assignment: CDR1 LGHNT and CDR2 FRNRAP. V shed 4 bases and J 15 bases; nucleotides not matched to a gene: 5. This chain's CDR3 is CASGYGQGAFF. CDR3 nucleotides: TGTGCTAGTGGTTACGGACAGGGTGCGTTCTTC.

This clonotype turned up a few times. The chain has TRBV27 and TRBJ2-7, with 8 nucleotides matching TRBD1. The length of the CDR3 is 14 residues. Germline lookup yields CDR1 MNHEY and CDR2 SMNVEV (reference sequence). With 5 bases clipped from V and 4 bases from J, the junction kept 7 bases outside the gene matches. DNA for the CDR3: TGTGCCAGCAGTCTCGGACAGGGTAAATACGAGCAGTACTTC. Amino acid sequence: CASSLGQGKYEQYF.

This clonotype was counted between two and nine times. The rearrangement uses TRBV11-3 and TRBJ1-4; D not resolved. From germline, CDR1 is SGHNT and CDR2 YENEEA. The CDR3 spans 16 residues. V was shortened by 3 bases and J by 6 bases, with 17 bases between the two germline ends. CDR3: CASSLSQTSRDEKLFF. The CDR3 DNA sequence: TGTGCCAGCAGCTTGTCGCAAACTTCACGGGATGAAAAACTGTTTTTT.

This clonotype has a count of ten or more. This sequence joins TRBV18 and TRBJ1-1; a possible D gene is TRBD1 (5 bases). The CDR3 sequence is 13 residues long. The V end was cut by 2 bases, the J end by 5 bases, with 9 bases between. The V gene's germline CDR1 is KGHSH and CDR2 LQKENI. For the CDR3, the DNA is TGTGCCAGCTCACCAGCAGGGCGGACTGAAGCTTTCTTT. It translates to CASSPAGRTEAFF.

This clonotype has ten or more counts. V usage is TRBV28 and J usage is TRBJ2-5, with 9 bases identical to TRBD2. V gave up 3 bases and J gave up 1 base; unmatched junction bases: 3. Germline V CDR1 and CDR2: MDHEN, SYDVKM. This CDR3 comprises 15 residues. The CDR3 is CASSFQRGVQETQYF. Here the CDR3 DNA reads TGTGCCAGCAGTTTCCAGCGGGGGGTCCAAGAGACCCAGTACTTC.

This clonotype was seen at least ten times. The chain carries TRBV12-3 or TRBV12-4 and TRBJ1-3; D unresolved. Trimming pared 3 bases from V and 0 bases from J, leaving 6 bases between. The CDR3 runs 14 residues. The CDR3 sequence: CASSLHSSGNTIYF. The CDR3 DNA reads as TGTGCCAGCAGTTTGCACAGCTCTGGAAACACCATATATTTT.

This clonotype was observed many times. The chain links TRBV11-2 to TRBJ1-1; D is possibly TRBD1 (5 bases). This CDR3 spans 13 amino acids. The V and J ends lost 3 bases and 2 bases respectively, with 7 bases between them. The germline gives CDR1 SGHAT, CDR2 FQNNGV. CDR3 DNA: TGTGCCAGCAGCTTTCAGGGAAACACTGAAGCTTTCTTT. Translated: CASSFQGNTEAFF.

This clonotype came up many times. The chain recombines TRBV27 with TRBJ2-1; 9 bases fit TRBD1. Germline assignment: CDR1 MNHEY and CDR2 SMNVEV (reference sequence). This CDR3 contains 16 residues. V was clipped by 3 bases and J by 6 bases; unmatched bases: 9. The CDR3 bases are TGTGCCAGCAGTTTCGTTCGGACAGGGGTTAGCAATGAGCAGTTCTTC. This translates into CASSFVRTGVSNEQFF.

This clonotype was seen at least ten times. CDR3 amino acids: CASSQALNTEAFF. CDR3 bases: TGTGCCAGCAGCCAAGCCCTGAACACTGAAGCTTTCTTT. The genes are TRBV14 and TRBJ1-1; D remains ambiguous. Germline V lookup: CDR1 SGHDN, CDR2 FVKESK. V was trimmed by 1 base and J by 0 bases, leaving 3 bases between them. CDR3 length equals 13 residues. The complete variable domain, with remaining parts taken from reference TRBV14 and TRBJ1-1, reads EAGVTQFPSHSVIEKGQTVTLRCDPISGHDNLYWYRRVMGKEIKFLLHFVKESKQDESGMPNNRFLAERTGGTYSTLKVQPAELEDSGVYFCASSQALNTEAFFGQGTRLTVV.

This clonotype has just a few counts. This chain uses TRBV9 with TRBJ2-2; tentative D call: TRBD2 (5 bases). The V end lost 0 bases, the J end lost 5 bases, and 14 bases lay between the germline ends. The V gene's germline CDR1 is SGDLS and CDR2 YYNGEE. This CDR3 has 16 residues. CDR3 in DNA: TGTGCCAGCAGCGTAGCCGGACTTGGTCGAACCGGGGAGCTGTTTTTT. This codes for CASSVAGLGRTGELFF.

The chain has TRBV28 and TRBJ1-2, with D possibly being TRBD1 (6 bases). Germline V gives CDR1 MDHEN, CDR2 SYDVKM. There are 13 residues in the CDR3. Trimming stripped 8 bases from V and 7 bases from J, with 17 bases between. This CDR3 is CASLPPGAGGYTF. DNA for the CDR3: TGTGCCAGCCTGCCCCCGGGGGCCGGTGGCTACACCTTC.